This TCR beta chain emerged from a study of blood T cell repertoires in COVID-19. Trimming removed 2 bases from V and 2 bases from J, with 11 bases in between. The CDR3 loop spans 15 amino acids. Germline V gene sequence: CDR1 SGHRS, CDR2 YFSETQ. Here immunoSEQ multiplex PCR was the method, and the copy in TCRdb shows in-frame clones only, minus some. Here the sample spans 100,000 to 150,000 clones, 88% being singletons. The chain joins TRBV5-1 to TRBJ2-1; D unclear. The sample comprised peripheral blood. This TCR was recovered from a man aged 45-65 years with acute or convalescent COVID-19. The CDR3 bases are TGCGCCAGCAGCTTAACAGTCGACCCCTACAATGAGCAGTTCTTC. Translating it yields CASSLTVDPYNEQFF.